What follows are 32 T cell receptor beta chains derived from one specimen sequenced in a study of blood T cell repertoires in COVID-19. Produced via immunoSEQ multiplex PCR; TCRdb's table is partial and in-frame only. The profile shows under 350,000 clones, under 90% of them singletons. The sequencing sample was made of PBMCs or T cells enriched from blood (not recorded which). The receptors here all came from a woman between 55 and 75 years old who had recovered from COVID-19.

The DNA for the CDR3 is TGTGCCAGCAGTTGGGACAGGGAAAAGGAGTGGCATTTT. It codes for CASSWDREKEWHF. The rearrangement links TRBV6-6 to TRBJ1-5; 9 positions match TRBD1. The length of the CDR3 is 13 residues. The trim removed 4 bases at V and 15 bases at J, leaving 10 bases unmatched. Germline CDR1 reads MNHNY; CDR2 reads SVGAGI (reference sequence).

CDR3 residues: CASGFAGGYYEQYF. In DNA form, the CDR3 reads TGTGCCAGCGGGTTCGCGGGAGGGTACTACGAGCAGTACTTC. The V and J genes are TRBV11-3 and TRBJ2-7; 9 positions agree with TRBD2. The V gene's germline CDR1 is SGHNT and CDR2 YENEEA. The CDR3 contains 14 residues. The J segment lost 3 bases and the V segment lost 8 bases, leaving 8 bases of the junction unmatched.

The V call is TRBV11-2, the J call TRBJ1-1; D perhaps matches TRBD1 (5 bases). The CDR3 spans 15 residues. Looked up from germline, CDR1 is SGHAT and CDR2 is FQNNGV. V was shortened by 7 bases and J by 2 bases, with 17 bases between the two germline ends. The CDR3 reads CASTERAGLNTEAFF. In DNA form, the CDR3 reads TGTGCCAGCACCGAAAGGGCAGGGTTAAACACTGAAGCTTTCTTT.

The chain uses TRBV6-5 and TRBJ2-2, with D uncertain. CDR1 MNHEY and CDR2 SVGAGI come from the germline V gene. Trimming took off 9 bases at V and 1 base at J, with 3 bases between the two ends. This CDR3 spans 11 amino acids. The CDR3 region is CASKNTGELFF. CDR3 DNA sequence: TGTGCCAGTAAGAACACCGGGGAGCTGTTTTTT.

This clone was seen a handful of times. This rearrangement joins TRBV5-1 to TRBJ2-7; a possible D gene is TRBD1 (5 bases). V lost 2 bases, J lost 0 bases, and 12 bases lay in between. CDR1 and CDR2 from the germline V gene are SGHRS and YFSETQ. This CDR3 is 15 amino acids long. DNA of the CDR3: TGCGCCAGCAGCTTAATACCAGGGAACTCCTACGAGCAGTACTTC. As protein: CASSLIPGNSYEQYF.

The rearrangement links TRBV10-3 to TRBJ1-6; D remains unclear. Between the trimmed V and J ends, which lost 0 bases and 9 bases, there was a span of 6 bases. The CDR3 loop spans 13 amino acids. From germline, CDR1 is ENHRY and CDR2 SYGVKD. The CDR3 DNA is TGTGCCATCAGTGAGTCCAGTGGTTCACCCCTCCACTTT. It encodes CAISESSGSPLHF.

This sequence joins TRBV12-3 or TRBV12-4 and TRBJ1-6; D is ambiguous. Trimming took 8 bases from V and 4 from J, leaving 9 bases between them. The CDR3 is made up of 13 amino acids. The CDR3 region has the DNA TGTGCCAGCCTTGACATGTATAATTCACCCCTCCACTTT. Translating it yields CASLDMYNSPLHF.

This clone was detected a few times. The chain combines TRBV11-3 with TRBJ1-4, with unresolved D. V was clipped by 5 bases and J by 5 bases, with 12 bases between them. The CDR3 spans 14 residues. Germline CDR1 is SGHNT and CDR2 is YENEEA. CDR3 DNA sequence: TGTGCCAGCAGCCATACGAGAGGGAATGAAAAACTGTTTTTT. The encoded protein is CASSHTRGNEKLFF. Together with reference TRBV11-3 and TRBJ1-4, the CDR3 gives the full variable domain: EAGVVQSPRYKIIEKKQPVAFWCNPISGHNTLYWYLQNLGQGPELLIRYENEEAVDDSQLPKDRFSAERLKGVDSTLKIQPAELGDSAVYLCASSHTRGNEKLFFGSGTQLSVL.

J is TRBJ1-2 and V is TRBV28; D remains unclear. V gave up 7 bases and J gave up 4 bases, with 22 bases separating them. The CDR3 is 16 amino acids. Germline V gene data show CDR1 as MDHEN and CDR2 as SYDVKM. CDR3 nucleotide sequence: TGTGCCAGCACCATAGAACGAGGGAGGGTTGGCTATGGCTACACCTTC. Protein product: CASTIERGRVGYGYTF.

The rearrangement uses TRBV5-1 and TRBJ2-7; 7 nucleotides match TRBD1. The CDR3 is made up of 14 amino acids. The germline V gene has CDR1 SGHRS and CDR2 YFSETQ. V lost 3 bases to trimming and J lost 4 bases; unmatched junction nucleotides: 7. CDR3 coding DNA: TGCGCCAGCAGCTCTGGGGGACAGACATACGAGCAGTACTTC. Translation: CASSSGGQTYEQYF.

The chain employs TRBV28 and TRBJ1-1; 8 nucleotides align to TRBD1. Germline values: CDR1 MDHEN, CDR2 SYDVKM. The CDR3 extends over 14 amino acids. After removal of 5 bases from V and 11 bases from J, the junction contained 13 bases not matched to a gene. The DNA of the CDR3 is TGTGCCAGCAGTCCCAACCTGAAACAGGGGGGGGCTTTCTTT. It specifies CASSPNLKQGGAFF.

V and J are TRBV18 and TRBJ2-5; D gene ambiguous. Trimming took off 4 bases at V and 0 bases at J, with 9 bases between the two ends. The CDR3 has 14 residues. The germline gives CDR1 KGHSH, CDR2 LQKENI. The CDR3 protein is CASSLQQYQETQYF. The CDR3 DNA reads TGTGCCAGCTCACTGCAACAGTACCAAGAGACCCAGTACTTC.

CDR3 residues: CASSYRGGYYEQYF. CDR3 sequence (DNA): TGTGCCAGTAGTTACCGGGGGGGATACTACGAGCAGTACTTC. The chain is built from TRBV19 and TRBJ2-7; 8 bases agree with TRBD2. J gave up 3 bases and V 5 bases, and 6 bases lay outside the gene matches. Germline V lookup: CDR1 LNHDA, CDR2 SQIVND (reference sequence). The CDR3 spans 14 residues.

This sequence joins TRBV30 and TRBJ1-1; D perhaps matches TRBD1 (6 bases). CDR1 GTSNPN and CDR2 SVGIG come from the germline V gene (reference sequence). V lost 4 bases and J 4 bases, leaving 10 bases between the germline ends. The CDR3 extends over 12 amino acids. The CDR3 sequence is CAWNQGSTEAFF. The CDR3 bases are TGTGCCTGGAATCAGGGGAGCACTGAAGCTTTCTTT.

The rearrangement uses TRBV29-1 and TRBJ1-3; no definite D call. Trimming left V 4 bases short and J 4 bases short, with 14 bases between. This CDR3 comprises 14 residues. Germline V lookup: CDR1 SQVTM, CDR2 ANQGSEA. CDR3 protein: CSVVAPDNGNTIYF. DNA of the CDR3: TGCAGCGTTGTCGCCCCAGACAACGGAAACACCATATATTTT.

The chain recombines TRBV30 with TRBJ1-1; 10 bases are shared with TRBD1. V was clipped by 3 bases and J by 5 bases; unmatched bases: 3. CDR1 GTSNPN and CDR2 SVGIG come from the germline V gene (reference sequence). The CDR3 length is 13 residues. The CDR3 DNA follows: TGTGCCTGGAGGGGGACAGGGGCGACTGAAGCTTTCTTT. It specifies CAWRGTGATEAFF. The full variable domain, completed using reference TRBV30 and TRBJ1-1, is SQTIHQWPATLVQPVGSPLSLECTVEGTSNPNLYWYRQAAGRGLQLLFYSVGIGQISSEVPQNLSASRPQDRQFILSSKKLLLSDSGFYLCAWRGTGATEAFFGQGTRLTVV.

CDR3 region: CAINLAQTAVYGYTF. The DNA of the CDR3 is TGTGCCATTAACCTCGCCCAGACAGCAGTCTATGGCTACACCTTC. J is TRBJ1-2 and V is TRBV6-5; tentatively, D is TRBD1 (5 bases). The CDR3 has 15 residues. Trimming removed 10 bases from V and 4 bases from J, with 22 bases in between. Germline-derived CDR1 and CDR2 are MNHEY and SVGAGI.

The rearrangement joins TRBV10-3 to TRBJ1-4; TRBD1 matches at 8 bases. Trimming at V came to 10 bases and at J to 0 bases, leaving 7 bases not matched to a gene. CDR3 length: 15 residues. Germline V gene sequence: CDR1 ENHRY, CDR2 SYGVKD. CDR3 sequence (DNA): TGTGCCACCACAGGGGGGGATTCAACTAATGAAAAACTGTTTTTT. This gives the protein CATTGGDSTNEKLFF.

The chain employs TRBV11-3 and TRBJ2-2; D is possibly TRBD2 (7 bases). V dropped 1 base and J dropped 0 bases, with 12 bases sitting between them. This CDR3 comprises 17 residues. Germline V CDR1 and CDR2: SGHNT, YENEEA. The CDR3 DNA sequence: TGTGCCAGCAGCTTAGTTGTGGGGGGGCCGAACACCGGGGAGCTGTTTTTT. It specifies CASSLVVGGPNTGELFF.

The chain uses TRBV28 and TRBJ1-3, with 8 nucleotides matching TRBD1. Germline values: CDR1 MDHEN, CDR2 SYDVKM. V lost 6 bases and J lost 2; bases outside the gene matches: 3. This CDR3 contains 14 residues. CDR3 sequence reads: CASREGQAGNTIYF. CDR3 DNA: TGTGCCAGCAGGGAGGGACAGGCTGGAAACACCATATATTTT.

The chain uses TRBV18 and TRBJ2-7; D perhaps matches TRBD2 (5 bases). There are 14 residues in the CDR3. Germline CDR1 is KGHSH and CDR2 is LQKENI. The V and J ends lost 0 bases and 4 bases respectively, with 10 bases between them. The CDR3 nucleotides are TGTGCCAGCTCACCACCTTCCGGGGAATACGAGCAGTACTTC. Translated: CASSPPSGEYEQYF.

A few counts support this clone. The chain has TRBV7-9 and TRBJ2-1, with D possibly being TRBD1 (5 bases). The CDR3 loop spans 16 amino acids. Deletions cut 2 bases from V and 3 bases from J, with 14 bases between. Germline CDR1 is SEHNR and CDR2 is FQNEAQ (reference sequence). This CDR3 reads CASSLSQGLIYNEQFF. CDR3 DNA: TGTGCCAGCAGCTTAAGCCAGGGATTGATCTACAATGAGCAGTTCTTC.

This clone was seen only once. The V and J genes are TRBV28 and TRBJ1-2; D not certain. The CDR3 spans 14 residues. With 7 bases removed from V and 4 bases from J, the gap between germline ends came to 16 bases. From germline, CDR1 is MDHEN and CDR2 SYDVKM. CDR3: CASTRTWALYGYTF. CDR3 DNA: TGTGCCAGCACCCGAACCTGGGCCCTCTATGGCTACACCTTC.

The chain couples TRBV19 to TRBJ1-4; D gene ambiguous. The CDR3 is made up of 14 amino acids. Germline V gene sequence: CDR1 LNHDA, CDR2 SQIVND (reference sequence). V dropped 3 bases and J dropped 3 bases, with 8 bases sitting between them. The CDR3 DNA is TGTGCCAGTAGTATCCAGGTCTCTAATGAAAAACTGTTTTTT. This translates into CASSIQVSNEKLFF.

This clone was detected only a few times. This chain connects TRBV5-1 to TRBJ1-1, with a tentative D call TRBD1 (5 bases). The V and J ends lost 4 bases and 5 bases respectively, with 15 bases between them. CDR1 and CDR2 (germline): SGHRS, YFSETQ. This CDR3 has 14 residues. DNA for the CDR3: TGCGCCAGCAGCCCATTGACCGGGGGAACTGAAGCTTTCTTT. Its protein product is CASSPLTGGTEAFF.

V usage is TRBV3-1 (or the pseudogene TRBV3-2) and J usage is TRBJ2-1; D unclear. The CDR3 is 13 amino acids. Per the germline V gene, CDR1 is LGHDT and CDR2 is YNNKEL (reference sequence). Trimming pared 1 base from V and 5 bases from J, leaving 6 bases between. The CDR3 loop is CASSQVLDNEQFF. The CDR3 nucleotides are TGTGCCAGCAGCCAAGTCTTAGACAATGAGCAGTTCTTC.

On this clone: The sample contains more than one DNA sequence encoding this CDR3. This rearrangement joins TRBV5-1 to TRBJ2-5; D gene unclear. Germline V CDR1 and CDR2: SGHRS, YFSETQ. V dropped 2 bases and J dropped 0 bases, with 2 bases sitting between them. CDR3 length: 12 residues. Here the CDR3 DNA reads TGCGCCAGCAGCTTCAACCAAGAGACCCAGTACTTC. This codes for CASSFNQETQYF.

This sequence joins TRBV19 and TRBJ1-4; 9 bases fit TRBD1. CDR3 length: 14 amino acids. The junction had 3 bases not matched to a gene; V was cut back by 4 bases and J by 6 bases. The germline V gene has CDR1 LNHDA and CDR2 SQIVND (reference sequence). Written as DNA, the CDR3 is TGTGCCAGTAGTACGGGACAGGGCTATGAAAAACTGTTTTTT. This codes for CASSTGQGYEKLFF.

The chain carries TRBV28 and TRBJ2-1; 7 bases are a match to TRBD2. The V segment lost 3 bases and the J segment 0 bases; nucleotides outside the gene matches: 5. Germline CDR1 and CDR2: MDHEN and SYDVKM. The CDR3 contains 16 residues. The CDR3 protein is CASSLGGTGSYNEQFF. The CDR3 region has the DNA TGTGCCAGCAGTTTGGGAGGGACCGGCTCCTACAATGAGCAGTTCTTC.

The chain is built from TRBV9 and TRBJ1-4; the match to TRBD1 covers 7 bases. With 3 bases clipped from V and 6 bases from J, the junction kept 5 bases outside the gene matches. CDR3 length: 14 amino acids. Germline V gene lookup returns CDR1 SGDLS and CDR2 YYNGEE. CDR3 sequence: CASSEQGIDEKLFF. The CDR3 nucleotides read TGTGCCAGCAGCGAACAGGGGATCGATGAAAAACTGTTTTTT.

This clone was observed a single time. DNA of the CDR3: TGTGCCATCAGTCCCACAGGGGTACGGACTGAAGCTTTCTTT. Amino acids: CAISPTGVRTEAFF. The J gene is TRBJ1-1, the V gene TRBV10-3, with 7 bases lining up with TRBD1. The length of the CDR3 is 14 residues. Trimming took 5 bases from V and 5 from J; bases not matched to a gene: 8. CDR1 is ENHRY, CDR2 SYGVKD, per germline.

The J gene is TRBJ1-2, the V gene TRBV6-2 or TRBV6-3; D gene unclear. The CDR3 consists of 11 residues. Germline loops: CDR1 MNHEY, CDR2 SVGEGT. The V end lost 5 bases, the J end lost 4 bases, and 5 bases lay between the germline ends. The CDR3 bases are TGTGCCAGCAGTGACACCTATGGCTACACCTTC. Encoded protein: CASSDTYGYTF.